Below are 24 T cell receptor beta chains sequenced from a single sample in a study of identical twins. TCRdb used MiXCR to reprocess the 5' RACE reads, holding one entry per CDR3 protein. The sample yields a few hundred thousand distinct CDR3 sequences, 9% to 10% seen once. Sequencing was carried out using naive T cells sorted from blood. The receptors stem from a woman in her forties or fifties in good health.

The V gene is TRBV5-1, the J gene TRBJ1-2, with a possible D match to TRBD1 (5 bases). The V end was cut by 5 bases, the J end by 8 bases, with 13 bases between. This CDR3 is built from 12 residues. Germline V gives CDR1 SGHRS, CDR2 YFSETQ. The CDR3 reads CASSHDSQGYTF. Here the CDR3 DNA reads TGCGCCAGCAGTCACGACAGCCAAGGCTACACCTTC.

This clonotype was counted ten times or more. The chain recombines TRBV12-3 or TRBV12-4 with TRBJ2-5; 11 nucleotides match TRBD1. CDR3 length: 14 amino acids. The J segment lost 4 bases and the V segment lost 7 bases, leaving 5 bases of the junction unmatched. In DNA form, the CDR3 reads TGTGCCAGCAAGCTTGGGACAGGGGGAGAGACCCAGTACTTC. Translating it yields CASKLGTGGETQYF.

This clonotype was seen a few times. This sequence joins TRBV4-1 and TRBJ2-1, with D hard to call. Deletions cut 0 bases from V and 4 bases from J, with 13 bases between. Germline V gene data show CDR1 as MGHRA and CDR2 as YSYEKL. This CDR3 region has 16 residues. The CDR3 DNA reads as TGCGCCAGCAGCCAAGATTGGGCCAGCCGGTACAATGAGCAGTTCTTC. It specifies CASSQDWASRYNEQFF.

This clonotype was recorded at least ten times. V and J are TRBV10-2 and TRBJ1-2; the D gene is possibly TRBD1 (5 bases). V lost 7 bases, J lost 5 bases, and 20 bases lay in between. CDR3 length equals 15 residues. Germline assignment: CDR1 WSHSY and CDR2 SAAADI. CDR3 residues: CASIGRRGAGYGYTF. The CDR3 coding sequence is TGCGCCAGCATCGGCAGGAGGGGAGCTGGATATGGCTACACCTTC.

This clonotype was recorded at least ten times. CDR3 protein: CASSLPRGPLHF. CDR3 nucleotide sequence: TGTGCCAGCAGTTTACCACGTGGCCCCCTCCACTTT. The V gene is TRBV28, the J gene TRBJ1-6, with no clear D. CDR1 is MDHEN, CDR2 SYDVKM, per germline. V was cut by 2 bases and J by 13 bases, with 9 bases left in between. The CDR3 has 12 residues. Full variable domain (remainder filled in from reference TRBV28 and TRBJ1-6): DVKVTQSSRYLVKRTGEKVFLECVQDMDHENMFWYRQDPGLGLRLIYFSYDVKMKEKGDIPEGYSVSREKKERFSLILESASTNQTSMYLCASSLPRGPLHFGNGTRLTVT.

This clonotype has at least ten counts. CDR3 DNA: TGCGCCAGCAGCCAAGGAGGGCTGAGGGACACTGAAGCTTTCTTT. This codes for CASSQGGLRDTEAFF. The chain has TRBV4-1 and TRBJ1-1; no definite D call. The CDR3 runs to 15 residues. Looked up from germline, CDR1 is MGHRA and CDR2 is YSYEKL. Trimming shortened V by 1 base and J by 3 bases, and 12 bases separated the two germline ends.

The CDR3 region has the DNA TGCAGTGCTAGTTTCGGACTTCCGAGCTCCTACAATGAGCAGTTCTTC. It specifies CSASFGLPSSYNEQFF. The rearrangement uses TRBV20-1 and TRBJ2-1, with a tentative D call TRBD2 (5 bases). The CDR3 consists of 16 residues. V gave up 3 bases and J gave up 0 bases, with 15 bases separating them. The V gene's germline CDR1 is DFQATT and CDR2 SNEGSKA (reference sequence).

The chain joins TRBV9 to TRBJ2-1; 10 nucleotides match TRBD2. The germline gives CDR1 SGDLS, CDR2 YYNGEE. The ends lost 0 bases at V and 8 bases at J; junction bases unmatched: 8. The CDR3 has 16 residues. In nucleotides, the CDR3 is TGTGCCAGCAGCGTAGCTGACCAGCGGGAGGGCCATGAGCAGTTCTTC. It yields the protein CASSVADQREGHEQFF.

The chain carries TRBV28 and TRBJ2-6; the D gene is possibly TRBD1 (6 bases). This CDR3 is built from 18 residues. Between the trimmed V and J ends, which lost 7 bases and 0 bases, there was a span of 19 bases. Germline lookup yields CDR1 MDHEN and CDR2 SYDVKM. The CDR3 region is CASTSNPTGLSGANVLTF. The DNA for the CDR3 is TGTGCCAGCACCTCGAACCCGACAGGCCTCTCTGGGGCCAACGTCCTGACTTTC.

The chain is built from TRBV7-3 and TRBJ2-2; 7 nucleotides agree with TRBD2. Trimming at V came to 4 bases and at J to 6 bases, leaving 8 bases not matched to a gene. There are 15 residues in the CDR3. The germline gives CDR1 SGHTA, CDR2 FQGTGA. The DNA of the CDR3 is TGTGCCAGCAGCTCCTTATGGGGGGGTTCCGGGGAGCTGTTTTTT. Translated, it gives CASSSLWGGSGELFF.

The genes are TRBV14 and TRBJ1-4; D is uncertain. CDR1 and CDR2 from the germline V gene are SGHDN and FVKESK. CDR3 length: 13 amino acids. With 5 bases removed from V and 4 bases from J, the gap between germline ends came to 8 bases. CDR3 sequence reads: CASSGGFNEKLFF. The CDR3 nucleotides read TGTGCCAGCAGCGGAGGCTTTAATGAAAAACTGTTTTTT.

At least ten counts were recorded for this clonotype. The chain carries TRBV6-5 and TRBJ2-3, with 8 positions matching TRBD1. The V segment lost 5 bases and the J segment 8 bases; nucleotides outside the gene matches: 6. The germline CDR1 and CDR2 sequences are MNHEY and SVGAGI. This CDR3 is 13 amino acids long. The CDR3 loop reads CASSRGQAGTQYF. CDR3 nucleotide sequence: TGTGCCAGCAGTAGGGGACAGGCGGGTACGCAGTATTTT.

This clonotype came up a few times. The chain combines TRBV10-3 with TRBJ2-7; 9 bases fit TRBD2. Germline V gives CDR1 ENHRY, CDR2 SYGVKD. V trimming: 6 bases; J trimming: 7 bases; junction bases outside the gene matches: 13. The CDR3 has 15 residues. CDR3 bases: TGTGCCATCAGGGATAGCGGGGGAGCATACGAGGAGCAGTACGTC. It encodes CAIRDSGGAYEEQYV.

Ten or more counts support this clonotype. V and J are TRBV5-1 and TRBJ2-2, with TRBD1 matching 7 bases. The CDR3 has 15 amino acids. V lost 4 bases to trimming and J lost 0 bases; unmatched junction nucleotides: 3. Germline V gene data show CDR1 as SGHRS and CDR2 as YFSETQ. Here the CDR3 DNA reads TGCGCCAGCAGCCCGGGACAGTCGAACACCGGGGAGCTGTTTTTT. It yields the protein CASSPGQSNTGELFF.

This clonotype was seen repeatedly, ten times or more. The chain uses TRBV7-9 and TRBJ2-7; D is unresolved. With 5 bases removed from V and 3 bases from J, the gap between germline ends came to 11 bases. CDR1 and CDR2 (germline): SEHNR, FQNEAQ (reference sequence). The length of the CDR3 is 13 residues. CDR3 in amino acids: CASSKGKLYEQYF. The CDR3 nucleotides read TGTGCCAGCAGCAAAGGGAAGCTCTACGAGCAGTACTTC. Complete variable domain (other parts from reference TRBV7-9 and TRBJ2-7): DTGVSQNPRHKITKRGQNVTFRCDPISEHNRLYWYRQTLGQGPEFLTYFQNEAQLEKSRLLSDRFSAERPKGSFSTLEIQRTEQGDSAMYLCASSKGKLYEQYFGPGTRLTVT.

In its sample, this clonotype was seen many times. This chain uses TRBV12-3 or TRBV12-4 with TRBJ2-5; 7 bases map to TRBD2. Germline trimming cut 6 bases from V and 5 bases from J; bases unmatched to any gene: 9. CDR3 length: 14 amino acids. In DNA, the CDR3 is TGTGCCAGCAGGGGAAGCGGGGCTCGGGAGACCCAGTACTTC. Residues: CASRGSGARETQYF.

There are a few counts of this clonotype. This chain connects TRBV7-9 to TRBJ2-1, with 9 bases that match TRBD1. The ends lost 8 bases at V and 15 bases at J; junction bases unmatched: 8. The CDR3 is made up of 11 amino acids. In germline, CDR1 is SEHNR, CDR2 FQNEAQ (reference sequence). The CDR3 region is CASGPGQGTFF. CDR3 in DNA: TGTGCCAGCGGCCCGGGACAGGGTACGTTCTTC.

The chain recombines TRBV2 with TRBJ1-2; possibly TRBD1 for D (5 bases). The germline CDR1 and CDR2 sequences are SNHLY and FYNNEI. V lost 6 bases to trimming and J lost 7 bases, with 18 bases between them. This CDR3 region has 14 residues. CDR3: CASSPPTRVRGYTF. The CDR3 DNA reads TGTGCCAGCAGCCCCCCGACCAGGGTGCGTGGCTACACCTTC.

The V call is TRBV29-1, the J call TRBJ1-1; no firm D call. V lost 4 bases and J 8 bases, leaving 8 bases between the germline ends. This CDR3 is built from 10 residues. CDR1 and CDR2 (germline): SQVTM, ANQGSEA. Here the CDR3 reads CSVGREEAFF. CDR3 nucleotide sequence: TGCAGCGTTGGTCGGGAGGAAGCTTTCTTT.

The genes are TRBV7-2 and TRBJ2-1; D gene unclear. Germline CDR1 reads SGHTA; CDR2 reads FQGNSA. Trimming shortened V by 1 base and J by 10 bases, and 8 bases separated the two germline ends. The CDR3 covers 12 residues. The CDR3 DNA is TGTGCCAGCAGCTTAGTGGTGAGGGAGCAGTTCTTC. Its protein is CASSLVVREQFF.

This clonotype was counted a few times. This chain joins TRBV7-9 and TRBJ2-4; 7 positions match TRBD2. Trimming at V came to 3 bases and at J to 6 bases, leaving 5 bases not matched to a gene. Looked up from germline, CDR1 is SEHNR and CDR2 is FQNEAQ (reference sequence). There are 14 residues in the CDR3. CDR3 sequence: CASSLGDYLNIQYF. Here the CDR3 DNA reads TGTGCCAGCAGCTTGGGGGACTACCTAAACATTCAGTACTTC. Full variable domain (outside the CDR3, taken from reference TRBV7-9 and TRBJ2-4): DTGVSQNPRHKITKRGQNVTFRCDPISEHNRLYWYRQTLGQGPEFLTYFQNEAQLEKSRLLSDRFSAERPKGSFSTLEIQRTEQGDSAMYLCASSLGDYLNIQYFGAGTRLSVL.

This clonotype was counted between two and nine times. The chain couples TRBV6-5 to TRBJ1-2; unclear D gene. The CDR3 covers 13 residues. V was trimmed by 5 bases and J by 3 bases, leaving 10 bases between them. Germline V gene data show CDR1 as MNHEY and CDR2 as SVGAGI. The CDR3 spells CASSPKSDYGYTF. The CDR3 bases are TGTGCCAGCAGTCCAAAAAGCGACTATGGCTACACCTTC.

This clonotype appeared a few times. The J gene is TRBJ1-2, the V gene TRBV7-9; D not resolved. Germline values: CDR1 SEHNR, CDR2 FQNEAQ (reference sequence). V shed 3 bases and J shed 5 bases, with 16 bases lying between them. This CDR3 spans 15 amino acids. CDR3 region: CASSFEGLIEYGYTF. The CDR3 DNA follows: TGTGCCAGCAGCTTTGAGGGTCTCATCGAATATGGCTACACCTTC. The full variable domain, in which reference TRBV7-9 and TRBJ1-2 provide the parts outside the CDR3, is DTGVSQNPRHKITKRGQNVTFRCDPISEHNRLYWYRQTLGQGPEFLTYFQNEAQLEKSRLLSDRFSAERPKGSFSTLEIQRTEQGDSAMYLCASSFEGLIEYGYTFGSGTRLTVV.

This clonotype was seen a handful of times. The chain employs TRBV5-1 and TRBJ1-1; 7 nucleotides align to TRBD1. Germline CDR1 reads SGHRS; CDR2 reads YFSETQ. The CDR3 loop spans 16 amino acids. With 5 bases clipped from V and 1 base from J, the junction kept 11 bases outside the gene matches. The CDR3 here is CASRGPGGLSNTEAFF. The CDR3 DNA reads as TGCGCCAGCAGGGGCCCAGGGGGGCTGTCGAACACTGAAGCTTTCTTT.